Reported below is one T cell receptor (beta chain). Unsorted libraries used 2 million PBMCs kept at -80 degrees C. 5'RACE with 10-nucleotide random UMIs generated the cDNA. Each CDR3 protein is one row after TCRdb ran MiXCR on the 5' RACE reads. The sample lists approximately 20,000 distinct CDR3 sequences, more than 14% occurring once. This specimen comes from a study of neurological immune-mediated disorders. The receptor's source is a female donor with HTLV-1-associated myelopathy (HAM/TSP). The sample was PBMCs.

The chain's CDR3 is CASTPGAGQNYEQYF. The CDR3 DNA reads TGCGCCAGCACTCCCGGGGCCGGACAGAACTACGAGCAGTACTTC. The chain employs TRBV5-1 and TRBJ2-7; the D gene is possibly TRBD1 (6 bases). Trimming cost V 6 bases and J 3 bases, with 19 bases left between them. Germline CDR1 reads SGHRS; CDR2 reads YFSETQ. The CDR3 is made up of 15 amino acids.